The sequence of this T cell receptor (beta chain) was determined in a study of blood T cell repertoires in COVID-19. Germline V gives CDR1 SGHTA, CDR2 FQGNSA. The CDR3 loop spans 14 amino acids. V lost 4 bases and J 4 bases, leaving 13 bases between the germline ends. The protocol was immunoSEQ multiplex PCR, while the TCRdb copy is restricted to in-frame clones and leaves out a portion. The top ten clones hold approximately 6.2% of a sample with 200,000 to 250,000 clones, roughly 88% of them seen once. The clonotype was recovered from a woman of 80 years or more with COVID-19, enrolled during active disease. This chain links TRBV7-2 with TRBJ2-5; D is possibly TRBD1 (7 bases). The sequencing sample was made of peripheral blood. The CDR3 sequence is CASSSQGGRETQYF. As DNA, the CDR3 is TGTGCCAGCAGCTCTCAGGGGGGAAGAGAGACCCAGTACTTC.